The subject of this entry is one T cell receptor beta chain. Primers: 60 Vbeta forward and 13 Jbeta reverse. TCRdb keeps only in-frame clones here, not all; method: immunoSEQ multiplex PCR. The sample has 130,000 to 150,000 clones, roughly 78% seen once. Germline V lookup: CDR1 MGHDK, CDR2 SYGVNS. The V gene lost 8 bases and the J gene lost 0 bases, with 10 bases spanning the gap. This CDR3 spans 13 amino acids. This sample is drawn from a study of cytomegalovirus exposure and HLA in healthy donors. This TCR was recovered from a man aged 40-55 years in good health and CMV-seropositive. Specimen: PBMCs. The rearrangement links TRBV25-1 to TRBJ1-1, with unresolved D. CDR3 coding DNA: TGTGCCAGCCAAGAGATAATGAACACTGAAGCTTTCTTT. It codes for CASQEIMNTEAFF.